This T cell receptor (beta chain) derives from a study of blood T cell repertoires in COVID-19. Profiled with immunoSEQ multiplex PCR; TCRdb holds only in-frame clones, not every one. The top ten hold more than 7% of the sample, which has fewer than 200,000 clones, 79% seen once. CDR3 length equals 14 residues. J was trimmed by 5 bases and V by 5 bases; bases with no gene match: 7. The germline V gene has CDR1 LNHDA and CDR2 SQIVND (reference sequence). Seattle patient enrollment occurred during active infection, with longitudinal follow-up thereafter. The TCR comes from a woman in her fifties or sixties with COVID-19, enrolled during active disease. V and J are TRBV19 and TRBJ1-1, with 8 bases matching TRBD1. The source material was peripheral blood. CDR3 bases: TGTGCCAGTAGTGTCCAGGGGGCCTGGACTGAAGCTTTCTTT. The encoded protein is CASSVQGAWTEAFF.